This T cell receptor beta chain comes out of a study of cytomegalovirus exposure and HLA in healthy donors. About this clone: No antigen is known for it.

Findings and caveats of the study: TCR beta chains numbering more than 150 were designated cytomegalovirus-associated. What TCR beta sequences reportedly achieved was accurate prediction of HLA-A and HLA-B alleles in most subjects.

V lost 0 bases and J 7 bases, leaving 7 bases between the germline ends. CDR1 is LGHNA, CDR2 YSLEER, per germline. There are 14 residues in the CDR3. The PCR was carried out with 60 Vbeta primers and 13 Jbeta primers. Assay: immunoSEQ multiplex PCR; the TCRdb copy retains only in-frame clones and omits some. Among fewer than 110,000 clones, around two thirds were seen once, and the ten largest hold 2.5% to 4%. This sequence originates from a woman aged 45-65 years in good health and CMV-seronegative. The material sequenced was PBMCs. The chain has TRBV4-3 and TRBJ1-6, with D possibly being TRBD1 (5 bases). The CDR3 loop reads CASSQEGGNSPLHF. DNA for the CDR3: TGCGCCAGCAGCCAAGAGGGGGGGAATTCACCCCTCCACTTT.